These 6 T cell receptor beta chains came from one sample sequenced in a study of Ad26.COV2.S vaccination and SARS-CoV-2 variants. The assay was immunoSEQ multiplex PCR, and TCRdb's table has in-frame clones only and misses some. The table includes around 140,000 clones, 75% to 90% detected once. The sample consisted of peripheral blood, taken after recovery from COVID-19. These receptors originate from a human donor who had recovered from COVID-19.

The chain joins TRBV11-2 to TRBJ2-7; 7 bases map to TRBD2. The germline V gene has CDR1 SGHAT and CDR2 FQNNGV. The ends lost 1 base at V and 7 bases at J; junction bases unmatched: 4. This CDR3 spans 13 amino acids. The CDR3 reads CASSLALLAEQYF. As DNA, the CDR3 is TGTGCCAGCAGCTTAGCGCTACTAGCGGAGCAGTACTTC. Full variable domain (rest looked up from reference TRBV11-2 and TRBJ2-7): EAGVAQSPRYKIIEKRQSVAFWCNPISGHATLYWYQQILGQGPKLLIQFQNNGVVDDSQLPKDRFSAERLKGVDSTLKIQPAKLEDSAVYLCASSLALLAEQYFGPGTRLTVT.

The chain combines TRBV19 with TRBJ2-7, with 8 bases lining up with TRBD1. Germline CDR1 and CDR2: LNHDA and SQIVND (reference sequence). This CDR3 has 15 residues. The V and J ends lost 9 bases and 5 bases, in that order; junction bases with no gene match: 15. The CDR3 sequence is CASQPDRGPTNEQYF. The CDR3 DNA reads as TGTGCCAGCCAACCTGACAGGGGCCCTACGAACGAGCAGTACTTC.

The gene calls are TRBV7-9 and TRBJ2-5; D perhaps matches TRBD1 (5 bases). The length of the CDR3 is 14 residues. V lost 5 bases to trimming and J lost 0 bases, with 10 bases between them. The germline gives CDR1 SEHNR, CDR2 FQNEAQ (reference sequence). CDR3 region: CASSVDSHQETQYF. The CDR3 DNA reads as TGTGCCAGCAGCGTAGACAGCCACCAAGAGACCCAGTACTTC. Filled out from reference TRBV7-9 and TRBJ2-5, the complete variable domain reads DTGVSQNPRHKITKRGQNVTFRCDPISEHNRLYWYRQTLGQGPEFLTYFQNEAQLEKSRLLSDRFSAERPKGSFSTLEIQRTEQGDSAMYLCASSVDSHQETQYFGPGTRLLVL.

This rearrangement joins TRBV7-9 to TRBJ2-1, with 8 bases identical to TRBD1. The CDR3 consists of 14 residues. V was pared by 8 bases and J by 1 base, with 4 bases of the junction left unmatched. CDR1 and CDR2 (germline): SEHNR, FQNEAQ (reference sequence). CDR3 amino acids: CASLGTGSYNEQFF. The CDR3 DNA sequence: TGTGCCAGCTTAGGGACAGGTTCCTACAATGAGCAGTTCTTC.

V gene TRBV9 combines with J gene TRBJ2-1; TRBD2 aligns across 12 bases. J lost 4 bases, V lost 0 bases, and 2 bases had no gene match. CDR3 length: 16 amino acids. CDR1 is SGDLS and CDR2 is YYNGEE in the germline V gene. CDR3 bases: TGTGCCAGCAGCGTAGCTAGCGGGGGGGTGTACAATGAGCAGTTCTTC. The encoded protein is CASSVASGGVYNEQFF. The complete variable domain, with remaining parts taken from reference TRBV9 and TRBJ2-1, reads DSGVTQTPKHLITATGQRVTLRCSPRSGDLSVYWYQQSLDQGLQFLIQYYNGEERAKGNILERFSAQQFPDLHSELNLSSLELGDSALYFCASSVASGGVYNEQFFGPGTRLTVL.

The chain carries TRBV9 and TRBJ2-1; a weak D match, TRBD2 (6 bases). CDR1 is SGDLS, CDR2 YYNGEE, per germline. CDR3 size: 13 residues. Deletions cut 4 bases from V and 7 bases from J, with 12 bases between. Written as DNA, the CDR3 is TGTGCCAGCAGCCAAATCGGGGGAAATGAGCAGTTCTTC. It is translated as CASSQIGGNEQFF.